The source of this TCR beta chain is a study of CD8+ T cells in alopecia areata. After isolation, RNA underwent reverse transcription to generate cDNA as the sequencing template. This table comes from immunoSEQ multiplex PCR, and its TCRdb copy is limited to in-frame clones, with some not included. This table holds about 250,000 clones, under 80% found once. The germline V gene has CDR1 SQVTM and CDR2 ANQGSEA. CDR3 size: 13 residues. The V and J ends lost 6 bases and 9 bases respectively, with 18 bases between them. The investigators collected lesional scalp punch biopsies and peripheral blood from alopecia areata patients.

The clonotype was recovered from a human donor with alopecia areata. Source: CD4+ T cells sorted from blood, taken at week 0. The chain links TRBV29-1 to TRBJ2-4; possibly TRBD1 or TRBD2 for D (5 bases each). The CDR3: CSVTGTAQSIQYF. DNA for the CDR3: TGCAGCGTGACGGGGACGGCCCAGAGCATTCAGTACTTC.